These 21 T cell receptor beta chains came from one sample sequenced in a study of T cell responses to AZD1222 COVID-19 vaccine. Produced via immunoSEQ multiplex PCR; TCRdb's table is partial and in-frame only. The sample contains about 150,000 clones, about nine tenths of which appear only once. The sample here was peripheral blood, taken 28 days after the second AZD1222 dose. The receptor set was obtained from an adult who received the AZD1222 COVID-19 vaccine.

The chain combines TRBV18 with TRBJ1-4, with TRBD1 matching 7 bases. The CDR3 has 17 amino acids. Germline CDR1 and CDR2: KGHSH and LQKENI. Trimming took 6 bases from V and 0 from J; bases not matched to a gene: 10. In nucleotides, the CDR3 is TGTGCCAGCTCTCGTGCGGCGGGGACAGCAACTAATGAAAAACTGTTTTTT. The encoded protein is CASSRAAGTATNEKLFF.

The chain has TRBV30 and TRBJ1-6, with D tentatively TRBD1 (5 bases). This CDR3 contains 14 residues. Germline V gene sequence: CDR1 GTSNPN, CDR2 SVGIG (reference sequence). The V end was cut by 1 base, the J end by 4 bases, with 8 bases between. The CDR3 region has the DNA TGTGCCTGGAGTGGGGGGACTTATAATTCACCCCTCCACTTT. It codes for CAWSGGTYNSPLHF.

The chain links TRBV18 to TRBJ2-5, with D tentatively TRBD2 (6 bases). CDR3 length: 13 residues. Germline lookup yields CDR1 KGHSH and CDR2 LQKENI. V was shortened by 6 bases and J by 5 bases, with 13 bases between the two germline ends. CDR3 DNA sequence: TGTGCCAGCTCTCCGACCGGAGGGGAGACCCAGTACTTC. This sequence encodes CASSPTGGETQYF.

The chain links TRBV7-6 to TRBJ1-5; possibly TRBD1 for D (5 bases). Germline loops: CDR1 SGHVS, CDR2 FNYEAQ. The CDR3 loop spans 15 amino acids. Trimming stripped 0 bases from V and 1 base from J, with 7 bases between. The chain's CDR3 is CASSLAGVSNQPQHF. For the CDR3, the DNA is TGTGCCAGCAGCTTAGCGGGGGTGAGCAATCAGCCCCAGCATTTT.

The chain has TRBV7-9 and TRBJ2-3; unclear D gene. CDR1 and CDR2 from the germline V gene are SEHNR and FQNEAQ (reference sequence). The CDR3 extends over 15 amino acids. V was trimmed by 6 bases and J by 4 bases, leaving 17 bases between them. DNA for the CDR3: TGTGCCAGCAGAACGACACAAACGTCCGCAGATACGCAGTATTTT. Translation: CASRTTQTSADTQYF.

The chain links TRBV11-3 to TRBJ2-3; D gene uncertain. The CDR3 is 14 residues long. Trimming cost V 3 bases and J 3 bases, with 10 bases left between them. Per the germline V gene, CDR1 is SGHNT and CDR2 is YENEEA. In nucleotides, the CDR3 is TGTGCCAGCAGCTTCGGGCTGCGGACAGATACGCAGTATTTT. Translating gives CASSFGLRTDTQYF.

The chain employs TRBV11-2 and TRBJ2-2; D unclear. Germline assignment: CDR1 SGHAT and CDR2 FQNNGV. The CDR3 runs to 14 residues. Trimming took 5 bases from V and 1 from J, leaving 8 bases between them. The CDR3: CASSHYLNTGELFF. The DNA for the CDR3 is TGTGCCAGCAGCCATTACTTGAACACCGGGGAGCTGTTTTTT.

This chain uses TRBV5-1 with TRBJ1-4; TRBD1 matches 8 bases. The V segment lost 0 bases and the J segment 8 bases; nucleotides outside the gene matches: 3. The CDR3 extends over 14 amino acids. CDR1 and CDR2 from the germline V gene are SGHRS and YFSETQ. CDR3 in DNA: TGCGCCAGCAGCTTGGGGGACAGGTCCGAAAAACTGTTTTTT. Its protein product is CASSLGDRSEKLFF.

V and J are TRBV27 and TRBJ2-1, with D tentatively TRBD1 (5 bases). Trimming removed 0 bases at V and 8 bases at J, with 17 bases between. CDR3 size: 16 residues. Per germline, CDR1 MNHEY and CDR2 SMNVEV (reference sequence). The CDR3 here is CASSLSGQGRIHEQFF. For the CDR3, the DNA is TGTGCCAGCAGTTTATCGGGGCAGGGCAGGATCCATGAGCAGTTCTTC.

The rearrangement links TRBV7-2 to TRBJ2-5, with 8 bases that match TRBD2. V was clipped by 3 bases and J by 8 bases; unmatched bases: 11. Looked up from germline, CDR1 is SGHTA and CDR2 is FQGNSA. CDR3 length: 15 residues. In DNA, the CDR3 is TGTGCCAGCAGCTTGGTTTTGTCGGGAGGGCAAACCCAGTACTTC. This codes for CASSLVLSGGQTQYF.

The V call is TRBV7-9, the J call TRBJ1-6, with D possibly TRBD1 on 5 matching bases. The CDR3 has 17 amino acids. Between the trimmed V and J ends, which lost 3 bases and 9 bases, there was a span of 21 bases. Germline V lookup: CDR1 SEHNR, CDR2 FQNEAQ (reference sequence). CDR3 coding DNA: TGTGCCAGCAGCTTTTACAGCGGGGCGGCTTTGAGTTCACCCCTCCACTTT. This translates into CASSFYSGAALSSPLHF.

This clone has a handful of counts. The DNA for the CDR3 is TGTGCCAGCAGCTTAGCCAGGATCAATCAGCCCCAGCATTTT. The encoded protein is CASSLARINQPQHF. This sequence joins TRBV7-2 and TRBJ1-5; D remains unclear. The germline CDR1 and CDR2 sequences are SGHTA and FQGNSA. The CDR3 contains 14 residues. The ends were cut back, 0 bases at V and 3 bases at J, with 6 bases in the middle.

The chain uses TRBV6-2 or TRBV6-3 and TRBJ1-6; 7 positions agree with TRBD1. The CDR3 length is 14 residues. With 4 bases clipped from V and 6 bases from J, the junction kept 3 bases outside the gene matches. Germline lookup yields CDR1 MNHEY and CDR2 SVGEGT. The CDR3 loop reads CASSSGQANSPLHF. In nucleotides, the CDR3 is TGTGCCAGCAGTTCCGGACAGGCTAATTCACCCCTCCACTTT.

CDR3 nucleotide sequence: TGCGCCAGCGGGAGCGGGACAGGGCGGCTGGGGCACACCTTC. As protein: CASGSGTGRLGHTF. The J gene is TRBJ1-2, the V gene TRBV10-1, with TRBD1 matching 9 bases. The V gene end was trimmed by 8 bases and the J gene end by 12 bases; junction bases not matched to a gene: 16. Germline V gives CDR1 WNHNN, CDR2 SYGVQD (reference sequence). This CDR3 comprises 14 residues.

The V call is TRBV7-2, the J call TRBJ1-1; D ambiguous. CDR1 SGHTA and CDR2 FQGNSA come from the germline V gene. Trimming shortened V by 8 bases and J by 4 bases, and 11 bases separated the two germline ends. The CDR3 sequence is 12 residues long. CDR3 sequence (DNA): TGTGCCAGCGGTTTGTCGGGCACTGAAGCTTTCTTT. Protein: CASGLSGTEAFF.

This rearrangement joins TRBV5-1 to TRBJ2-3; 11 positions agree with TRBD1. Germline V gene sequence: CDR1 SGHRS, CDR2 YFSETQ. The CDR3 length is 14 residues. Trimming cost V 6 bases and J 4 bases; bases outside gene matches: 4. Here the CDR3 reads CASKPGQGADTQYF. The CDR3 DNA follows: TGCGCCAGCAAACCGGGACAGGGGGCAGATACGCAGTATTTT. Using reference TRBV5-1 and TRBJ2-3 for the parts outside the CDR3, the full variable domain is KAGVTQTPRYLIKTRGQQVTLSCSPISGHRSVSWYQQTPGQGLQFLFEYFSETQRNKGNFPGRFSGRQFSNSRSEMNVSTLELGDSALYLCASKPGQGADTQYFGPGTRLTVL.

As DNA, the CDR3 is TGTGCCAGCAGTTACCCGGGACTAGCGGGAGGGCGAAACAATGAGCAGTTCTTC. This gives the protein CASSYPGLAGGRNNEQFF. The V call is TRBV5-4, the J call TRBJ2-1, with 16 bases identical to TRBD2. The V segment lost 5 bases and the J segment 5 bases; nucleotides outside the gene matches: 10. CDR1 SGHNT and CDR2 YYREEE come from the germline V gene (reference sequence). This CDR3 comprises 18 residues.

This chain links TRBV7-3 with TRBJ2-1, with 7 nucleotides matching TRBD1. Germline loops: CDR1 SGHTA, CDR2 FQGTGA. The CDR3 has 16 amino acids. V shed 5 bases, J shed 6 bases, and the junction held 13 bases outside the gene matches. The DNA of the CDR3 is TGTGCCAGCAGCCTAAGGGGGCGGACAGGACCCAATGAGCAGTTCTTC. Residues: CASSLRGRTGPNEQFF.

The chain recombines TRBV6-5 with TRBJ2-5, with D possibly called TRBD1 or TRBD2 (6 bases each). CDR1 is MNHEY, CDR2 SVGAGI, per germline. Trimming took 7 bases from V and 5 from J, leaving 20 bases between them. The CDR3 has 15 residues. CDR3 protein: CASIYGGQAGETQYF. CDR3 nucleotides: TGTGCCAGCATTTATGGGGGGCAGGCAGGTGAGACCCAGTACTTC.

The gene calls are TRBV11-2 and TRBJ1-2, with a possible D match to TRBD1 (6 bases). V shed 3 bases and J shed 8 bases, with 22 bases lying between them. The CDR3 extends over 16 amino acids. Germline-derived CDR1 and CDR2 are SGHAT and FQNNGV. The CDR3 here is CASSLVAGGGSEGYTF. CDR3 DNA sequence: TGTGCCAGCAGCTTGGTTGCGGGGGGCGGTTCGGAAGGCTACACCTTC.

The chain recombines TRBV3-1 (or the pseudogene TRBV3-2) with TRBJ1-2; no clear D gene. Trimming pared 0 bases from V and 4 bases from J, leaving 9 bases between. Germline V CDR1 and CDR2: LGHDT, YNNKEL (reference sequence). The CDR3 has 14 residues. CDR3 loop: CASSQDNTLYGYTF. CDR3 sequence (DNA): TGTGCCAGCAGCCAAGACAACACCCTCTATGGCTACACCTTC.